The rows below give T cell receptor beta chains drawn from one sample of a study of T cell changes during pregnancy in multiple sclerosis. Assay used: immunoSEQ multiplex PCR; TCRdb lists only in-frame clones, some missing. The sample lists about 57,000 clones, around 92% occurring once. Sequenced material: CD4+ T cells from peripheral blood mononuclear cells, taken in the second trimester of pregnancy. The receptors originated from a female donor with multiple sclerosis, enrolled in a pregnancy study. Each CDR3 is given with its conserved first and last residue. D genes are given only for firm matches.

. TRBJ1-1 TRBV2 TGTGCCAGCAGTGAAAGCGGCAGGCTGAACACTGAAGCTTTCTTT CASSESGRLNTEAFF
. TRBJ1-1 TRBV13 TGTGCCAGCAGCTCAGGGCGCCCAGCGGACACTGAAGCTTTCTTT CASSSGRPADTEAFF
TRBD1 TRBJ1-2 TRBV7-9 TGTGCCAGCAGCTTTAACAGGGGTGGCTACACCTTC CASSFNRGGYTF
. TRBJ1-2 TRBV11-2 TGTGCCAGCAGCTTAGGGCAGGCCCACTATGGCTACACCTTC CASSLGQAHYGYTF
. TRBJ1-5 TRBV7-8 TGTGCCAGCAGCTTATCTTCAGGACAGAATCAGCCCCAGCATTTT CASSLSSGQNQPQHF
. TRBJ2-5 TRBV7-9 TGTGCCAGCAGCTTAGGTACGAGTCACCCTGTTTTGGAGACCCAGTACTTC CASSLGTSHPVLETQYF
. TRBJ1-1 TRBV21-1 TGTGCCAGCAGCAAACAGGGGACAGGGGGCGAACGTGGGAATTGCCGGACTGAAGCTTTCTTT CASSKQGTGGERGNCRTEAFF
TRBD1 TRBJ1-1 TRBV2 TGTGCCAGCAGTGAAGACGAGGGGGCGGGAACTGAAGCTTTCTTT CASSEDEGAGTEAFF
. TRBJ1-4 TRBV5-1 TGCGCCAGCAGCTTGGGAGGGCCGCCTAATGAAAAACTGTTTTTT CASSLGGPPNEKLFF
. TRBJ2-5 TRBV5-1 TGCGCCAGCAGCTTGGCCGGGGAGACCCAGTACTTC CASSLAGETQYF
TRBD2 TRBJ2-7 TRBV7-2 TGTGCCAGCAGCTTTCGACTAGCGGGCTACGAGCAGTACTTC CASSFRLAGYEQYF
TRBD1 TRBJ2-2 TRBV5-4 TGTGCCAGCAGCTCCCAGACAGGGGGAACCGGGGAGCTGTTTTTT CASSSQTGGTGELFF
TRBD2 TRBJ2-7 TRBV6-1 TGTGCCAGCAGTGAAATAGCGGGACACACCTACGAGCAGTACTTC CASSEIAGHTYEQYF
. TRBJ2-1 TRBV19 TGTGCCAGTATGCGAGGTCCCGGGATAGGTGAGCAGTTCTTC CASMRGPGIGEQFF
. TRBJ1-1 TRBV29-1 TGCAGCGTCGCTCCCAGAATGAACACTGAAGCTTTCTTT CSVAPRMNTEAFF
. TRBJ1-5 TRBV10-3 TGTGCCACTCAGATTGCAGGGGTCAATCAGCCCCAGCATTTT CATQIAGVNQPQHF
TRBD1 TRBJ1-5 TRBV30 TGTGCCTGGGGGGACAGGGCTGATCAGCCCCAGCATTTT CAWGDRADQPQHF
TRBD2 TRBJ2-2 TRBV5-4 TGTGCCAGCAGCTCCCTGGCGGGGGAGAACACCGGGGAGCTGTTTTTT CASSSLAGENTGELFF
TRBD2 TRBJ2-1 TRBV9 TGTGCCAGCAGCGTAGCGGGAGGGCCTGTCGAGCAGTTCTTC CASSVAGGPVEQFF
TRBD2 TRBJ2-3 TRBV29-1 TGCAGCGTTGGACTAGCGGCCCGCATGGATACGCAGTATTTT CSVGLAARMDTQYF
. TRBJ2-7 TRBV5-6 TGTGCCAGCAGCTTGCGACCGGGCGAGCAGTACTTC CASSLRPGEQYF
. TRBJ2-7 TRBV5-1 TGCGCCAGCAGCTTGGCTGCGGGGACAGTCTCCTACGAGCAGTACTTC CASSLAAGTVSYEQYF
. TRBJ1-5 TRBV15 TGTGCCACCAGCAAACAGACAGGTAGCAATCAGCCCCAGCATTTT CATSKQTGSNQPQHF
. TRBJ1-2 TRBV10-3 TGTGCCATCAGTGTCGGTGGGGCGAACCATGGCTACACCTTC CAISVGGANHGYTF